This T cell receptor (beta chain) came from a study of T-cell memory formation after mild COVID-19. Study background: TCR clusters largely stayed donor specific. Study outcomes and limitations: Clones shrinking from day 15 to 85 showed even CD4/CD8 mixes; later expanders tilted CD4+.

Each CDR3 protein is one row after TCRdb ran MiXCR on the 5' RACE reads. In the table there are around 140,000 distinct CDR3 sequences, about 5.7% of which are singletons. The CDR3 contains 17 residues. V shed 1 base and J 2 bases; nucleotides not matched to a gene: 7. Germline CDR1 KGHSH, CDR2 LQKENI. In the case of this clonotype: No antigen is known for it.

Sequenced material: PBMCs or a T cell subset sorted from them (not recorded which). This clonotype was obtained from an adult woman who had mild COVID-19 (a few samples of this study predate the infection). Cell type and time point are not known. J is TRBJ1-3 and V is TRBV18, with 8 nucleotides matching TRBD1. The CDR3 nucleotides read TGTGCCAGCTCACCACGGGTCTCAGGGGGCGCTGGAAACACCATATATTTT. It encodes CASSPRVSGGAGNTIYF. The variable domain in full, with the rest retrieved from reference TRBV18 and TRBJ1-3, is NAGVMQNPRHLVRRRGQEARLRCSPMKGHSHVYWYRQLPEEGLKFMVYLQKENIIDESGMPKERFSAEFPKEGPSILRIQQVVRGDSAAYFCASSPRVSGGAGNTIYFGEGSWLTVV.